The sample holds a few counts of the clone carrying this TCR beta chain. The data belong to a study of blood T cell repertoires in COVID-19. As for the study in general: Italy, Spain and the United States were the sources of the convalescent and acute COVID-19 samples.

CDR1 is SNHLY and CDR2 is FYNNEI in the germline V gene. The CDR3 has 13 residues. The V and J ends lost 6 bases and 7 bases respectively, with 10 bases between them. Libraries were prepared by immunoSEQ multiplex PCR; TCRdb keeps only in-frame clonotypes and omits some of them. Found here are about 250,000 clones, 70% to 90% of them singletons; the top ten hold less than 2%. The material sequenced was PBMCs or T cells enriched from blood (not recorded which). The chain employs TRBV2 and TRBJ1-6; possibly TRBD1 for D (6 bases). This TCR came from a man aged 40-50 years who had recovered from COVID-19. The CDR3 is CASRDSQNSPLHF. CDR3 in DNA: TGTGCCAGCAGGGACAGTCAAAATTCACCCCTCCACTTT.